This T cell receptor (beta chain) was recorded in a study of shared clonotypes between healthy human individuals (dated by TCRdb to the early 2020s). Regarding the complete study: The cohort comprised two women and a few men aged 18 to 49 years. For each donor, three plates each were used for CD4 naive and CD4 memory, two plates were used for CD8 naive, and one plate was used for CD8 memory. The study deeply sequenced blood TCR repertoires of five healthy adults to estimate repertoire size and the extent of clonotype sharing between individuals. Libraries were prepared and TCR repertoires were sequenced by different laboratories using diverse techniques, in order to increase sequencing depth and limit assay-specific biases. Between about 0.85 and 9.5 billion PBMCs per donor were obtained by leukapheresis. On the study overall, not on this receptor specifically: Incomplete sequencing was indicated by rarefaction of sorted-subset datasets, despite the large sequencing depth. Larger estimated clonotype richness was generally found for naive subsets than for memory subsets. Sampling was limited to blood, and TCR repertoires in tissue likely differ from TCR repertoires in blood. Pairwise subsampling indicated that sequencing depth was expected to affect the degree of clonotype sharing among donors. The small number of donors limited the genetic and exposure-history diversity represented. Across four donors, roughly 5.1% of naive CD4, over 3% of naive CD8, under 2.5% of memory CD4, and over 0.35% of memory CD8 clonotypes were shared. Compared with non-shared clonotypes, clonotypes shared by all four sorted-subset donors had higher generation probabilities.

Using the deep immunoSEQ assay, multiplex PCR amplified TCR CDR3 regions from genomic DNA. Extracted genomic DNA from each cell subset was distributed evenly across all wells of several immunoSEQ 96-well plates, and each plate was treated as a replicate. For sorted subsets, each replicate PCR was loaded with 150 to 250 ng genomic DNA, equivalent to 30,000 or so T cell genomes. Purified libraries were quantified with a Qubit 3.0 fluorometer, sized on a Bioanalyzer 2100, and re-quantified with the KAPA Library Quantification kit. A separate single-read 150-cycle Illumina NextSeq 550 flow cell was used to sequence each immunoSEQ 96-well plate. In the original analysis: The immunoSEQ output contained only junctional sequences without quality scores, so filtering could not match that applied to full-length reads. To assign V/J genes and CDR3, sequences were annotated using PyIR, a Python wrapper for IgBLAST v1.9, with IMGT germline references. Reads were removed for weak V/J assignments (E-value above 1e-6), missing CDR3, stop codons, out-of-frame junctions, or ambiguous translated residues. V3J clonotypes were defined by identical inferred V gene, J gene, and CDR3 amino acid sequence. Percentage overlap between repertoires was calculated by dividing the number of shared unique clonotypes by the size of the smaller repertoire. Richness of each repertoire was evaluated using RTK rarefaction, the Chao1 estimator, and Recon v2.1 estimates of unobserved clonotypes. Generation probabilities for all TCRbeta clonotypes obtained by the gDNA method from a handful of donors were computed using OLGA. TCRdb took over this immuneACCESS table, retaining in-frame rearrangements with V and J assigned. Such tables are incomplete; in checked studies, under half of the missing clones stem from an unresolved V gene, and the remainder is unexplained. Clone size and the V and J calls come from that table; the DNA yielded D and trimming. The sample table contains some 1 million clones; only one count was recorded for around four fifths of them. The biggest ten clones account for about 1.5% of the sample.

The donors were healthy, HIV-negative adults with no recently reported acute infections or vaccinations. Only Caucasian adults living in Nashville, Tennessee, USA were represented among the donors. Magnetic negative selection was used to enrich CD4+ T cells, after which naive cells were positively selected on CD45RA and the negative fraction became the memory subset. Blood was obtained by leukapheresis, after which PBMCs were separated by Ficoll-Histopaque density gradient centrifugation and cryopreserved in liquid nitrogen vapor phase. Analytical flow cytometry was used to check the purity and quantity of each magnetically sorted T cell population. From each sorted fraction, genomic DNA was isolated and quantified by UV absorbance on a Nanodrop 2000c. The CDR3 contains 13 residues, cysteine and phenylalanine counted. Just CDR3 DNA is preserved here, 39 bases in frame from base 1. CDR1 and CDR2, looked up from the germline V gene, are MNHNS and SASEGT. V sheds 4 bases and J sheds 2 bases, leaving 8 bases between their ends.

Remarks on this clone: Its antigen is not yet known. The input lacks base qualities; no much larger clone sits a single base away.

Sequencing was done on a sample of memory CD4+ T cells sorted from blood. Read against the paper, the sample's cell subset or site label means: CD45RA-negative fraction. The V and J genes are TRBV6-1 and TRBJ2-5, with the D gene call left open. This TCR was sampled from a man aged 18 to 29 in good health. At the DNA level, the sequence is TGTGCCAGCAGTGCCCGCCCTCAAGAGACCCAGTACTTC. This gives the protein CASSARPQETQYF.